This paragraph reports one TCR beta chain. The method was immunoSEQ multiplex PCR; TCRdb's version includes in-frame clones alone and lacks a portion of them. The profile shows some 130,000 clones, about 95% of them singletons. Germline V CDR1 and CDR2: SGHTA, FQGNSA. Trimming removed 1 base from V and 5 bases from J; junction bases left unmatched: 4. The CDR3 extends over 16 amino acids. The sample belongs to a study of control samples from healthy donors and cancer patients. The chain combines TRBV7-2 with TRBJ2-2, with 10 nucleotides matching TRBD2. The sample was blood. The sequence was obtained from a man aged 30 to 39 in good health. CDR3 coding DNA: TGTGCCAGCAGCTTAGAAGCGGGGGGGCGTACCGGGGAGCTGTTTTTT. Amino acid sequence: CASSLEAGGRTGELFF.